One sample yielded the 21 T cell receptor beta chains listed below, sequenced in a study of identical twins. Each CDR3 protein gets one entry after TCRdb re-called the 5' RACE reads with MiXCR. Of some 1,700,000 distinct CDR3 sequences listed, under 35% were seen once; the top ten hold about 0.3%. What was sequenced was cord blood. The source of these receptors is a newborn girl in good health.

This clonotype has only a few counts. The V and J genes are TRBV10-3 and TRBJ1-2; D perhaps matches TRBD1 (5 bases). Per germline, CDR1 ENHRY and CDR2 SYGVKD. Between the trimmed V and J ends, which lost 0 bases and 7 bases, there was a span of 9 bases. CDR3 size: 13 residues. For the CDR3, the DNA is TGTGCCATCAGTGAGTCAGGGCAGGGTGGCTACACCTTC. It yields the protein CAISESGQGGYTF.

This clonotype occurred a few times. V gene TRBV4-2 combines with J gene TRBJ2-3; D may be TRBD2 (6 bases). The germline V gene encodes CDR1 LGHNA and CDR2 YNFKEQ. The CDR3 consists of 16 residues. The ends were cut back, 3 bases at V and 4 bases at J, with 17 bases in the middle. The CDR3 coding sequence is TGTGCCAGCAGCCAGGTCGGGCGGGGATGGGCAGATACGCAGTATTTT. Its protein product is CASSQVGRGWADTQYF.

The chain recombines TRBV20-1 with TRBJ2-1, with 10 bases lining up with TRBD2. V was pared by 6 bases and J by 10 bases, with 9 bases of the junction left unmatched. The germline CDR1 and CDR2 sequences are DFQATT and SNEGSKA (reference sequence). This CDR3 spans 13 amino acids. The CDR3 DNA sequence: TGCAGTGCCCGACTAGCGGGCTCCTACGAGCAGTTCTTC. As protein: CSARLAGSYEQFF.

This clonotype was counted a few times. The CDR3 DNA reads as TGTGCCAGCGGGAGCATGATGTCCTACAATGAGCAGTTCTTC. Its translation is CASGSMMSYNEQFF. J is TRBJ2-1 and V is TRBV13; a possible D gene is TRBD2 (5 bases). Germline V gene data show CDR1 as PRHDT and CDR2 as FYEKMQ (reference sequence). Trimming pared 8 bases from V and 1 base from J, leaving 12 bases between. The CDR3 length is 14 residues.

The genes are TRBV27 and TRBJ2-6; D not resolved. Trimming pared 3 bases from V and 1 base from J, leaving 10 bases between. From germline, CDR1 is MNHEY and CDR2 SMNVEV (reference sequence). This CDR3 has 16 residues. The CDR3 is CASSFLDISGANVLTF. The CDR3 nucleotides read TGTGCCAGCAGTTTCCTCGACATATCTGGGGCCAACGTCCTGACTTTC.

This clonotype has just a few counts. This chain connects TRBV7-2 to TRBJ2-5; TRBD2 is a possible D gene (6 bases). Judging by the DNA end, TRBJ2-7 fits better; the J call may be wrong. The CDR3 runs 15 residues. The germline V gene encodes CDR1 SGHTA and CDR2 FQGNSA. In DNA form, the CDR3 reads TGTGCCAGCAGCTTAGCTAGCGGTGGCCTGTACGAGCAGTACTTC. Translated: CASSLASGGLYEQYF.

Worth noting for this clonotype: Given a much more abundant clone one base away, this may be a read error. The chain uses TRBV29-1 and TRBJ2-7; possibly TRBD1 for D (6 bases). The DNA matches TRBJ2-4 better at its end, which makes the J call doubtful. The germline V gene encodes CDR1 SQVTM and CDR2 ANQGSEA. The CDR3 length is 11 residues. CDR3 residues: CSIYRANIQYF. The DNA for the CDR3 is TGCAGCATTTACAGGGCGAACATTCAGTACTTC.

The gene calls are TRBV7-9 and TRBJ2-1; the D is unclear. The CDR3 contains 13 residues. Trimming cost V 2 bases and J 9 bases, with 11 bases left between them. Germline CDR1 is SEHNR and CDR2 is FQNEAQ (reference sequence). Written as DNA, the CDR3 is TGTGCCAGCAGCTTACCGGAGCAATGTGAGCAGTTCTTC. This gives the protein CASSLPEQCEQFF.

The chain has TRBV21-1 and TRBJ2-1. TRBV21-1 is noted as a pseudogene. The CDR3 has 14 amino acids. Written as DNA, the CDR3 is TGTGCCAGCAGCAAAGCGGATTCCTACAATGAGCAGTTCTTC. Its protein product is CASSKADSYNEQFF.

This clonotype was detected ten times or more. The CDR3: CASSQRIAGGSDTQYF. CDR3 sequence (DNA): TGTGCCAGCAGCCAAAGAATAGCGGGAGGTTCGGATACGCAGTATTTT. The gene calls are TRBV4-2 and TRBJ2-3, with 10 bases matching TRBD2. The CDR3 length is 16 residues. Germline CDR1 is LGHNA and CDR2 is YNFKEQ. The junction had 8 bases not matched to a gene; V was cut back by 2 bases and J by 6 bases.

The rearrangement joins TRBV12-3 or TRBV12-4 to TRBJ1-1, with TRBD1 matching 9 bases. V shed 2 bases, J shed 0 bases, and the junction held 7 bases outside the gene matches. This CDR3 comprises 17 residues. This chain's CDR3 is CASSLPPGTGMNTEAFF. The CDR3 bases are TGTGCCAGCAGTTTACCACCTGGGACAGGGATGAACACTGAAGCTTTCTTT.

The chain employs TRBV10-3 and TRBJ2-7, with 9 positions matching TRBD1. CDR3 length: 13 residues. The germline gives CDR1 ENHRY, CDR2 SYGVKD. V lost 6 bases, J lost 3 bases, and 3 bases stayed unmatched. This CDR3 is CAIRPGQGYEQYF. In nucleotides, the CDR3 is TGTGCCATCAGGCCGGGACAGGGCTACGAGCAGTACTTC.

A few counts support this clonotype. V gene TRBV6-1 combines with J gene TRBJ1-1; 10 nucleotides line up with TRBD1. The CDR3 loop spans 17 amino acids. Germline values: CDR1 MNHNS, CDR2 SASEGT. V trimming: 0 bases; J trimming: 2 bases; junction bases outside the gene matches: 6. In DNA, the CDR3 is TGTGCCAGCAGTGAAGCGGGCCTGACAGGGGGCAACACTGAAGCTTTCTTT. This gives the protein CASSEAGLTGGNTEAFF.

The chain employs TRBV25-1 and TRBJ2-1; D is undetermined. Trimming removed 4 bases at V and 9 bases at J, with 16 bases between. The germline V gene encodes CDR1 MGHDK and CDR2 SYGVNS. The CDR3 consists of 14 residues. The CDR3 DNA reads as TGTGCCAGCAGTGGCTACTCCGGGTTATTTGAGCAGTTCTTC. It is translated as CASSGYSGLFEQFF.

This clonotype was detected only a few times. The gene calls are TRBV6-6 and TRBJ2-7, with 12 bases aligning to TRBD2. CDR3 length: 15 residues. Germline assignment: CDR1 MNHNY and CDR2 SVGAGI (reference sequence). V dropped 2 bases and J dropped 2; count of bases not matched to a gene: 1. Here the CDR3 DNA reads TGTGCCAGCAGTTACCTAGCGGGAGGGACCTACGAGCAGTACTTC. This translates into CASSYLAGGTYEQYF.

As for this clonotype: One junction end does not reproduce the germline sequence, and a read error may be involved. The chain couples TRBV27 to TRBJ2-6, with D possibly matching TRBD1 (6 bases). Germline V lookup: CDR1 MNHEY, CDR2 SMNVEV (reference sequence). The CDR3 length is 17 residues. The CDR3 DNA reads TGTGCCAGCAGCCTACGGACAGTTAGCTCTGGGGCCAGCGTCCTGACTTTC. Amino acid sequence: CASSLRTVSSGASVLTF.

In its sample, this clonotype was seen many times. DNA of the CDR3: TGCGCCAGCAGCTTACCGGGACAGGGAAACTATGGCTACACCTTC. This encodes CASSLPGQGNYGYTF. The chain couples TRBV5-1 to TRBJ1-2, with 9 positions matching TRBD1. V shed 2 bases and J 2 bases; nucleotides not matched to a gene: 4. CDR1 is SGHRS, CDR2 YFSETQ, per germline. CDR3 length: 15 amino acids.

The chain is built from TRBV3-1 and TRBJ2-7; D remains unclear. Germline CDR1 is LGHDT and CDR2 is YNNKEL (reference sequence). V lost 1 base and J lost 1, with 8 bases in between. The CDR3 extends over 14 amino acids. The CDR3, as DNA: TGTGCCAGCAGCCAAGCCGTACTTTCCTACGAGCAGTACTTC. Amino acids: CASSQAVLSYEQYF.

The rearrangement links TRBV27 to TRBJ2-1; weak D call: TRBD1 (6 bases). Germline CDR1 MNHEY, CDR2 SMNVEV (reference sequence). The germline V and J ends were trimmed by 8 bases and 6 bases, with 14 bases remaining between them. This CDR3 comprises 13 residues. The DNA of the CDR3 is TGTGCCAGCTCTAGGGGGACGTTCAATGAGCAGTTCTTC. It is translated as CASSRGTFNEQFF.

This clonotype is a singleton in its sample. The rearrangement links TRBV7-6 to TRBJ1-2; 7 nucleotides line up with TRBD1. The ends lost 6 bases at V and 8 bases at J; junction bases unmatched: 15. Germline V gene data show CDR1 as SGHVS and CDR2 as FNYEAQ. There are 15 residues in the CDR3. This CDR3 reads CASSQTGGQTGGYTF. CDR3 coding DNA: TGTGCCAGCAGTCAGACCGGGGGACAGACGGGGGGCTACACCTTC.

This clonotype was seen more than once but under ten times. The V call is TRBV29-1, the J call TRBJ2-3, with a tentative D call TRBD2 (7 bases). The CDR3 covers 19 residues. V lost 2 bases and J 6 bases, leaving 30 bases between the germline ends. Germline loops: CDR1 SQVTM, CDR2 ANQGSEA. The CDR3 is CSVEKWAYRDPWRGDTQYF. For the CDR3, the DNA is TGCAGCGTTGAAAAGTGGGCCTACAGGGACCCATGGCGGGGGGATACGCAGTATTTT.